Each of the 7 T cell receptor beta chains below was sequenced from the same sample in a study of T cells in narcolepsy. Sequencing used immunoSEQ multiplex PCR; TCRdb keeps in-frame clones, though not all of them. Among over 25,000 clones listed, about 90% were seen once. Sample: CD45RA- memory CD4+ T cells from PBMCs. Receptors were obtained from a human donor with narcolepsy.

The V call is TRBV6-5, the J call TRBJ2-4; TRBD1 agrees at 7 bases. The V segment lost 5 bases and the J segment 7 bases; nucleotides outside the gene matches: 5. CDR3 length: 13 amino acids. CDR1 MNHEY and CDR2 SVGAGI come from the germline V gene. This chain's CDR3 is CASSEWGQNIQYF. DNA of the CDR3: TGTGCCAGCAGTGAATGGGGACAGAACATTCAGTACTTC.

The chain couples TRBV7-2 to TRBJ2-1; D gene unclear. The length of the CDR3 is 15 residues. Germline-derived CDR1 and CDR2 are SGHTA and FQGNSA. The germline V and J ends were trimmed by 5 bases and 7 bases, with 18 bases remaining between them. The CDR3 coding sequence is TGTGCCAGCAGCCCGGCTGCGATTAAGTATAATGAGCAGTTCTTC. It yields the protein CASSPAAIKYNEQFF.

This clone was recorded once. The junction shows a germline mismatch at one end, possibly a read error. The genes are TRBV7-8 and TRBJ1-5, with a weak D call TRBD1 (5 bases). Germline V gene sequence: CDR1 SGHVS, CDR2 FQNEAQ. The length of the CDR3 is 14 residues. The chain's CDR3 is CASRLGASNQPQHF. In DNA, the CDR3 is TGTGCCAGCAGGTTAGGGGCAAGCAATCAGCCCCAGCATTTT.

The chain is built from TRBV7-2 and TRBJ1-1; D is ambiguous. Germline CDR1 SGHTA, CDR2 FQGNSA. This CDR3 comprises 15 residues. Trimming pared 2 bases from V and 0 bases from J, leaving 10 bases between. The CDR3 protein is CASSLKAGMNTEAFF. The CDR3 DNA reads TGTGCCAGCAGCTTAAAGGCAGGTATGAACACTGAAGCTTTCTTT.

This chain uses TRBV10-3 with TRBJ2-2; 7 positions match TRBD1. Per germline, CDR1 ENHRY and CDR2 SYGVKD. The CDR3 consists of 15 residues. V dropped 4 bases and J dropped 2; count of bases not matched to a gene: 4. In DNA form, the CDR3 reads TGTGCCATCAGTGTAGGACAGGCCAACACCGGGGAGCTGTTTTTT. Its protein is CAISVGQANTGELFF.

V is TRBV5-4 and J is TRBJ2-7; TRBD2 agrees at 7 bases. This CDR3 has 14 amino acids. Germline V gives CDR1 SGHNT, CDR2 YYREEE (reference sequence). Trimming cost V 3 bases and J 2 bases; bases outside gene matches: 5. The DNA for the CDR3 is TGTGCCAGCAGCTGGTCTAGCGGCGCCTACGAGCAGTACTTC. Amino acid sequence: CASSWSSGAYEQYF.

Written as DNA, the CDR3 is TGTGCCAGCAGTTCGACTAGATGGCAGTTCTTC. It codes for CASSSTRWQFF. This chain joins TRBV28 and TRBJ2-1; tentatively, D is TRBD2 (6 bases). CDR3 size: 11 residues. Germline assignment: CDR1 MDHEN and CDR2 SYDVKM. Trimming shortened V by 4 bases and J by 12 bases, and 10 bases separated the two germline ends.